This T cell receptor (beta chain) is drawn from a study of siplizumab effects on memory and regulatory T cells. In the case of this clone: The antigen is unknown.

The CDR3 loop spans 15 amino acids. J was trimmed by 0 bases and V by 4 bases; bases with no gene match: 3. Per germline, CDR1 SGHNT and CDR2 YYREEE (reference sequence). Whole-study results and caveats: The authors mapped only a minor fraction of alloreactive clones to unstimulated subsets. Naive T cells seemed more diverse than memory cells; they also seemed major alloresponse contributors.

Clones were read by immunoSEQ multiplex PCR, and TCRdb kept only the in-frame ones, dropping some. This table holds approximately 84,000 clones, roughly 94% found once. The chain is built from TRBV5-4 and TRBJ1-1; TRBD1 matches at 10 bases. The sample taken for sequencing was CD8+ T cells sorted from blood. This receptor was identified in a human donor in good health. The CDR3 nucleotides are TGTGCCAGCAGCCCGGGACAGGGGATGAACACTGAAGCTTTCTTT. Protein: CASSPGQGMNTEAFF.